This passage covers 15 T cell receptor beta chains from one sample sequenced in a study of blood T cell repertoires in COVID-19 (dated by TCRdb to 2020 to 2022). Library creation used the immunoSEQ multiplex PCR assay. What TCRdb holds here is the immuneACCESS table cut down to in-frame rearrangements. Part of the clones is not present; checked against another copy, under half of the missing clones reflect an unresolved V gene, and the others are unexplained. This sample lists roughly 200,000 clones; less than 85% were detected once. About 7.8% of the sample lies in the top ten. Source material: peripheral blood. These receptors all come from a woman over 75 with COVID-19, enrolled during active disease.

V and J are TRBV6-5 and TRBJ2-5; 10 nucleotides match TRBD2. The germline gives CDR1 MNHEY, CDR2 SVGAGI. The V gene end was trimmed by 0 bases and the J gene end by 0 bases; junction bases not matched to a gene: 1. This CDR3 has 16 residues. CDR3 sequence (DNA): TGTGCCAGCAGTTACTCTAGCGGGGGGTACCAAGAGACCCAGTACTTC. Its translation: CASSYSSGGYQETQYF.

The chain links TRBV18 to TRBJ2-3, with a tentative D call TRBD1 (5 bases). The CDR3 consists of 16 residues. V lost 2 bases, J lost 1 base, and 13 bases lay in between. The germline V gene encodes CDR1 KGHSH and CDR2 LQKENI. The DNA of the CDR3 is TGTGCCAGCTCACCATCTCTCAGGGCCCGCACAGATACGCAGTATTTT. Amino acid sequence: CASSPSLRARTDTQYF.

This chain uses TRBV9 with TRBJ1-1; tentative D call: TRBD1 (6 bases). The CDR3 runs to 15 residues. Per germline, CDR1 SGDLS and CDR2 YYNGEE. The germline V and J ends were trimmed by 0 bases and 1 base, with 10 bases remaining between them. The CDR3 region has the DNA TGTGCCAGCAGCGTAGATCCAGGGGAGAACACTGAAGCTTTCTTT. As protein: CASSVDPGENTEAFF.

The rearrangement joins TRBV12-3 or TRBV12-4 to TRBJ1-1; no reliable D call. The CDR3 contains 13 residues. The ends were cut back, 6 bases at V and 0 bases at J, with 8 bases in the middle. This CDR3 is CASRLSLNTEAFF. As DNA, the CDR3 is TGTGCCAGCAGACTATCATTGAACACTGAAGCTTTCTTT.

This clone was counted a few times. This chain joins TRBV7-9 and TRBJ2-5; D call uncertain. CDR3 length: 16 amino acids. V lost 5 bases, J lost 5 bases, and 21 bases lay in between. The germline V gene has CDR1 SEHNR and CDR2 FQNEAQ (reference sequence). The DNA for the CDR3 is TGTGCCAGCAGCCTCCCCCAAAGCAAGCGCCGGGAGACCCAGTACTTC. Its protein is CASSLPQSKRRETQYF.

About this clone: Other DNA variants within this sample encode the same CDR3. The chain uses TRBV20-1 and TRBJ2-3; D is uncertain. In germline, CDR1 is DFQATT, CDR2 SNEGSKA (reference sequence). V lost 6 bases and J lost 5, with 9 bases in between. The CDR3 sequence is 11 residues long. CDR3 loop: CSAPLGDTQYF. The CDR3 nucleotides read TGCAGTGCGCCTCTAGGAGATACGCAGTATTTT.

This clone came up a few times. This chain uses TRBV5-6 with TRBJ1-2; no definite D call. Germline V gives CDR1 SGHDT, CDR2 YYEEEE. Trimming pared 0 bases from V and 5 bases from J, leaving 5 bases between. This CDR3 is 12 amino acids long. The CDR3 DNA follows: TGTGCCAGCAGCTTGGTCGCGTATGGCTACACCTTC. Protein product: CASSLVAYGYTF.

CDR3 DNA sequence: TGTGCCAGCAGCCCCGGGACTAGCGGGGGGGACGAGCAGTTCTTC. This sequence encodes CASSPGTSGGDEQFF. The chain combines TRBV5-4 with TRBJ2-1, with 16 positions matching TRBD2. V shed 4 bases and J 10 bases; nucleotides not matched to a gene: 5. The CDR3 length is 15 residues. Germline loops: CDR1 SGHNT, CDR2 YYREEE (reference sequence).

The chain uses TRBV19 and TRBJ1-6; 9 bases are a match to TRBD1. The V and J ends lost 7 bases and 7 bases, in that order; junction bases with no gene match: 5. This CDR3 is built from 14 residues. Germline assignment: CDR1 LNHDA and CDR2 SQIVND (reference sequence). CDR3: CASKGGQGNSPLHF. The CDR3 nucleotides read TGTGCCAGTAAAGGGGGACAGGGAAATTCACCCCTCCACTTT.

This chain links TRBV5-1 with TRBJ1-4; TRBD1 matches 7 bases. Unmatched junction bases numbered 8, after V lost 5 bases and J lost 4 bases. From germline, CDR1 is SGHRS and CDR2 YFSETQ. The length of the CDR3 is 15 residues. Here the CDR3 reads CASRAGTANNEKLFF. The CDR3 DNA reads as TGCGCCAGCAGAGCCGGGACAGCGAATAATGAAAAACTGTTTTTT. The complete variable domain, with remaining parts taken from reference TRBV5-1 and TRBJ1-4, reads KAGVTQTPRYLIKTRGQQVTLSCSPISGHRSVSWYQQTPGQGLQFLFEYFSETQRNKGNFPGRFSGRQFSNSRSEMNVSTLELGDSALYLCASRAGTANNEKLFFGSGTQLSVL.

V usage is TRBV9 and J usage is TRBJ1-1, with D possibly being TRBD1 (5 bases). V lost 4 bases and J 0 bases, leaving 22 bases between the germline ends. CDR3 length: 18 residues. Germline CDR1 SGDLS, CDR2 YYNGEE. The CDR3 spells CASSPVGGGALMNTEAFF. The CDR3 bases are TGTGCCAGCAGCCCCGTTGGGGGGGGAGCCCTAATGAACACTGAAGCTTTCTTT. The full variable domain, its missing parts supplied by reference TRBV9 and TRBJ1-1, is DSGVTQTPKHLITATGQRVTLRCSPRSGDLSVYWYQQSLDQGLQFLIQYYNGEERAKGNILERFSAQQFPDLHSELNLSSLELGDSALYFCASSPVGGGALMNTEAFFGQGTRLTVV.

The chain is built from TRBV10-3 and TRBJ2-2, with 7 bases that match TRBD2. Germline loops: CDR1 ENHRY, CDR2 SYGVKD. This CDR3 comprises 11 residues. Germline trimming cut 8 bases from V and 6 bases from J; bases unmatched to any gene: 0. CDR3 sequence reads: CAIGGAGELFF. Written as DNA, the CDR3 is TGTGCCATCGGGGGGGCCGGGGAGCTGTTTTTT.

The chain carries TRBV5-1 and TRBJ1-2, with D uncertain. Trimming stripped 0 bases from V and 8 bases from J, with 14 bases between. CDR3 length: 14 residues. CDR1 is SGHRS, CDR2 YFSETQ, per germline. CDR3 sequence: CASSLDLLPGGYTF. In DNA form, the CDR3 reads TGCGCCAGCAGCTTGGATCTTCTCCCGGGGGGCTACACCTTC.

V usage is TRBV5-1 and J usage is TRBJ2-2, with no clear D. Trimming shortened V by 2 bases and J by 4 bases, and 6 bases separated the two germline ends. CDR1 is SGHRS, CDR2 YFSETQ, per germline. The CDR3 extends over 13 amino acids. CDR3 amino acids: CASSLRSTGELFF. CDR3 nucleotide sequence: TGCGCCAGCAGCTTACGGTCCACCGGGGAGCTGTTTTTT.

The chain is built from TRBV15 and TRBJ1-5; 10 nucleotides agree with TRBD1. Per the germline V gene, CDR1 is LNHNV and CDR2 is YYDKDF (reference sequence). The CDR3 extends over 15 amino acids. The ends lost 0 bases at V and 7 bases at J; junction bases unmatched: 3. The CDR3 loop reads CATSRDLDRGQPQHF. The DNA for the CDR3 is TGTGCCACCAGCAGAGATCTGGACAGGGGGCAGCCCCAGCATTTT.